The 24 T cell receptor beta chains reported below all come from one sample, sequenced in a study of blood T cell repertoires in COVID-19. TCRdb keeps only in-frame clones here, not all; method: immunoSEQ multiplex PCR. Of around 100,000 clones listed, approximately 80% are singletons. Material: peripheral blood. The receptors were gathered from a human donor in a cohort sampled during active COVID-19.

CDR3 residues: CASSLAPGTSGDEQFF. The DNA for the CDR3 is TGCGCCAGCAGCTTGGCTCCCGGGACTAGCGGGGATGAGCAGTTCTTC. The rearrangement joins TRBV5-1 to TRBJ2-1, with 13 bases identical to TRBD2. This CDR3 has 16 residues. Trimming at V came to 0 bases and at J to 8 bases, leaving 5 bases not matched to a gene. Germline values: CDR1 SGHRS, CDR2 YFSETQ.

A few counts support this clone. The V gene is TRBV27, the J gene TRBJ1-1, with 10 nucleotides matching TRBD1. Germline V CDR1 and CDR2: MNHEY, SMNVEV (reference sequence). V lost 5 bases to trimming and J lost 4 bases; unmatched junction nucleotides: 7. This CDR3 is 15 amino acids long. The CDR3 bases are TGTGCCAGCAGTGACCGGGACAGGGGTTTCACTGAAGCTTTCTTT. Residues: CASSDRDRGFTEAFF.

V gene TRBV27 combines with J gene TRBJ2-7; TRBD1 matches at 9 bases. The trim removed 7 bases at V and 4 bases at J, leaving 11 bases unmatched. This CDR3 is built from 15 residues. The germline V gene encodes CDR1 MNHEY and CDR2 SMNVEV (reference sequence). The CDR3 spells CASKFTGTGRYEQYF. The DNA of the CDR3 is TGTGCCAGCAAATTTACCGGGACAGGGCGGTACGAGCAGTACTTC.

The genes are TRBV19 and TRBJ2-2, with 7 bases lining up with TRBD2. Unmatched junction bases numbered 9, after V lost 7 bases and J lost 7 bases. The CDR3 has 14 residues. Germline V lookup: CDR1 LNHDA, CDR2 SQIVND (reference sequence). The CDR3, as DNA: TGTGCCAGTAATACGGCGGGAGCAGGCGGGGAGCTGTTTTTT. Protein sequence: CASNTAGAGGELFF.

This rearrangement joins TRBV5-1 to TRBJ2-7; D perhaps matches TRBD2 (5 bases). Germline V lookup: CDR1 SGHRS, CDR2 YFSETQ. Trimming removed 1 base from V and 4 bases from J, with 18 bases in between. The CDR3 is made up of 16 amino acids. CDR3 sequence: CASSLSFPPEVYEQYF. The CDR3 DNA sequence: TGCGCCAGCAGCTTGTCCTTCCCCCCGGAGGTTTACGAGCAGTACTTC.

The chain joins TRBV29-1 to TRBJ1-2, with D possibly TRBD1 on 5 matching bases. This CDR3 has 12 residues. V lost 0 bases and J 8 bases, leaving 10 bases between the germline ends. CDR1 and CDR2 from the germline V gene are SQVTM and ANQGSEA. The CDR3 sequence is CSVEDLPGGYTF. The CDR3 bases are TGCAGCGTTGAAGATCTGCCAGGGGGCTACACCTTC.

The genes are TRBV5-1 and TRBJ2-6; 8 bases map to TRBD1. The CDR3 is 15 amino acids. The ends lost 2 bases at V and 3 bases at J; junction bases unmatched: 1. The germline CDR1 and CDR2 sequences are SGHRS and YFSETQ. The CDR3 protein is CASSLQGDGANVLTF. CDR3 nucleotide sequence: TGCGCCAGCAGCTTACAGGGGGATGGGGCCAACGTCCTGACTTTC.

The CDR3 DNA reads as TGTGCCGGGGCGGGGGCGTGGGGCGAAGCTTTCTTT. Residues: CAGAGAWGEAFF. The rearrangement links TRBV10-3 to TRBJ1-1, with D possibly matching TRBD1 (6 bases). The CDR3 spans 12 residues. CDR1 and CDR2 from the germline V gene are ENHRY and SYGVKD. V was trimmed by 11 bases and J by 8 bases, leaving 18 bases between them.

J is TRBJ1-5 and V is TRBV5-1, with TRBD1 as a possible D gene (6 bases). The CDR3 extends over 13 amino acids. CDR1 and CDR2 (germline): SGHRS, YFSETQ. The V end lost 6 bases, the J end lost 3 bases, and 10 bases lay between the germline ends. The CDR3 here is CASKGGNNQPQHF. CDR3 bases: TGCGCCAGCAAGGGGGGGAACAATCAGCCCCAGCATTTT.

The chain carries TRBV5-1 and TRBJ1-2; the D gene is possibly TRBD1 (6 bases). This CDR3 spans 13 amino acids. V lost 5 bases, J lost 2 bases, and 10 bases lay in between. Germline CDR1 is SGHRS and CDR2 is YFSETQ. The DNA of the CDR3 is TGCGCCAGCAGAAAGGACAGAAACTATGGCTACACCTTC. Translation: CASRKDRNYGYTF.

The CDR3 bases are TGTGCCAGCAGCCAAGGGTATGAGGGAGGTTCACCCCTCCACTTT. It is translated as CASSQGYEGGSPLHF. The V gene is TRBV3-1 (or the pseudogene TRBV3-2), the J gene TRBJ1-6; D remains ambiguous. This CDR3 has 15 residues. The V and J ends lost 1 base and 9 bases respectively, with 13 bases between them. The V gene's germline CDR1 is LGHDT and CDR2 YNNKEL (reference sequence).

J is TRBJ2-5 and V is TRBV18; D remains ambiguous. The V and J ends lost 6 bases and 0 bases respectively, with 8 bases between them. The germline V gene has CDR1 KGHSH and CDR2 LQKENI. The CDR3 is 13 residues long. This chain's CDR3 is CASSLDHQETQYF. The DNA of the CDR3 is TGTGCCAGCTCCCTAGACCACCAAGAGACCCAGTACTTC.

The chain joins TRBV12-3 or TRBV12-4 to TRBJ2-7; D is perhaps TRBD1 (5 bases). Trimming removed 3 bases from V and 4 bases from J, with 7 bases in between. The CDR3 loop spans 12 amino acids. CDR3 nucleotide sequence: TGTGCCAGCAGTTTGCAGGGATACGAGCAGTACTTC. Its translation: CASSLQGYEQYF.

The chain combines TRBV6-5 with TRBJ1-6; no firm D call. With 3 bases removed from V and 11 bases from J, the gap between germline ends came to 11 bases. There are 13 residues in the CDR3. Per germline, CDR1 MNHEY and CDR2 SVGAGI. The CDR3 protein is CASSYDGGTPLHF. The CDR3 region has the DNA TGTGCCAGCAGTTATGACGGAGGAACACCCCTCCACTTT.

This chain links TRBV6-5 with TRBJ1-2, with 9 nucleotides matching TRBD1. Germline assignment: CDR1 MNHEY and CDR2 SVGAGI. The CDR3 spans 15 residues. Trimming at V came to 4 bases and at J to 4 bases, leaving 7 bases not matched to a gene. CDR3 residues: CASSSTGGAFYGYTF. The CDR3 region has the DNA TGTGCCAGCAGTTCCACAGGGGGCGCATTCTATGGCTACACCTTC.

This sequence joins TRBV18 and TRBJ1-3, with 8 nucleotides matching TRBD1. V shed 0 bases, J shed 2 bases, and the junction held 3 bases outside the gene matches. The CDR3 totals 16 residues. Germline V gene data show CDR1 as KGHSH and CDR2 as LQKENI. The CDR3 sequence is CASSPPGTGTGNTIYF. The DNA of the CDR3 is TGTGCCAGCTCACCACCCGGGACAGGCACTGGAAACACCATATATTTT.

The chain is built from TRBV5-4 and TRBJ2-1; 14 bases map to TRBD2. Germline V gene sequence: CDR1 SGHNT, CDR2 YYREEE (reference sequence). The CDR3 is 16 residues long. Trimming removed 4 bases from V and 5 bases from J; junction bases left unmatched: 5. CDR3 sequence (DNA): TGTGCCAGCAGCGTTGGACTAGCGGGGGGAGACAATGAGCAGTTCTTC. Its protein product is CASSVGLAGGDNEQFF.

This clone occurred once. This chain uses TRBV18 with TRBJ2-5; 8 bases align to TRBD1. The germline CDR1 and CDR2 sequences are KGHSH and LQKENI. The V segment lost 3 bases and the J segment 3 bases; nucleotides outside the gene matches: 0. The CDR3 has 13 amino acids. CDR3 sequence (DNA): TGTGCCAGCTCACCGGGACAGGAAGAGACCCAGTACTTC. Translated: CASSPGQEETQYF.

V gene TRBV27 combines with J gene TRBJ1-3, with D tentatively TRBD1 (6 bases). Per the germline V gene, CDR1 is MNHEY and CDR2 is SMNVEV (reference sequence). V was shortened by 5 bases and J by 7 bases, with 15 bases between the two germline ends. This CDR3 spans 14 amino acids. The CDR3 loop reads CASSQTGEGNTIYF. CDR3 DNA: TGTGCCAGCAGTCAGACAGGAGAAGGGAACACCATATATTTT.

V is TRBV12-5 and J is TRBJ2-7; 11 nucleotides agree with TRBD1. The ends lost 7 bases at V and 6 bases at J; junction bases unmatched: 11. Germline values: CDR1 LGHNT, CDR2 FRNRAP. The CDR3 loop spans 15 amino acids. The CDR3 region is CASAGSGTGGSEQYF. The CDR3 DNA reads TGTGCTAGTGCCGGATCCGGGACAGGGGGTTCCGAGCAGTACTTC.

The rearrangement uses TRBV9 and TRBJ2-3; 8 bases are shared with TRBD2. Germline values: CDR1 SGDLS, CDR2 YYNGEE. This CDR3 comprises 16 residues. V was pared by 3 bases and J by 2 bases, with 8 bases of the junction left unmatched. CDR3 DNA: TGTGCCAGCAGCGCGATAGCGGGGAAACCCACAGATACGCAGTATTTT. It is translated as CASSAIAGKPTDTQYF.

The V and J genes are TRBV19 and TRBJ2-3; 9 bases map to TRBD1. The CDR3 extends over 16 amino acids. V lost 5 bases and J lost 2; bases outside the gene matches: 8. In germline, CDR1 is LNHDA, CDR2 SQIVND (reference sequence). CDR3 region: CASSLQGAPTTDTQYF. The DNA for the CDR3 is TGTGCCAGTAGTCTACAGGGGGCCCCCACCACAGATACGCAGTATTTT.

This rearrangement joins TRBV12-5 to TRBJ2-5; 7 nucleotides line up with TRBD1. CDR1 LGHNT and CDR2 FRNRAP come from the germline V gene. The junction had 6 bases not matched to a gene; V was cut back by 1 base and J by 1 base. CDR3 length: 16 residues. The CDR3 DNA sequence: TGTGCTAGTGGTTTGGGGACCGGGACAGCCCAAGAGACCCAGTACTTC. Residues: CASGLGTGTAQETQYF.

V is TRBV6-5 and J is TRBJ2-7; weak D call: TRBD1 (5 bases). This CDR3 has 15 amino acids. The V and J ends lost 3 bases and 3 bases respectively, with 15 bases between them. Germline CDR1 and CDR2: MNHEY and SVGAGI. The CDR3 loop reads CASSYRDSGGYEQYF. Written as DNA, the CDR3 is TGTGCCAGCAGTTATAGAGACAGTGGTGGCTACGAGCAGTACTTC.